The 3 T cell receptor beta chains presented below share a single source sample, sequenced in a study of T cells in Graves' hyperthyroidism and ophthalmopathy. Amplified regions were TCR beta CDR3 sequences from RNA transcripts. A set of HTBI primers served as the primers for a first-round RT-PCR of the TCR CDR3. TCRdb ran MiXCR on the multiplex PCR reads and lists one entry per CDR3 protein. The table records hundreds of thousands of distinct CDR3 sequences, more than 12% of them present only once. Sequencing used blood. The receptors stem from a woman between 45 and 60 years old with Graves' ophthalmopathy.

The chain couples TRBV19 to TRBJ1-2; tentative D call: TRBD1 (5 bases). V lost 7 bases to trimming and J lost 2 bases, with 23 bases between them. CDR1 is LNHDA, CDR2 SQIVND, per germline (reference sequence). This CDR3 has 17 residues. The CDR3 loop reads CASTNAEVGGRNYGYTF. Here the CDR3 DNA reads TGTGCCAGTACCAACGCTGAAGTGGGGGGGAGGAACTATGGCTACACCTTC.

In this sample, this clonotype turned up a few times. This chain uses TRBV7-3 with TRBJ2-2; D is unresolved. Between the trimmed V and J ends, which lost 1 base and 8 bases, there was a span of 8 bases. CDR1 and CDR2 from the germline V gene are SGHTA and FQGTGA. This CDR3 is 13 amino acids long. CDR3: CASSLRSGGELFF. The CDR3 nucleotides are TGTGCCAGCAGCTTAAGAAGTGGGGGGGAGCTGTTTTTT.

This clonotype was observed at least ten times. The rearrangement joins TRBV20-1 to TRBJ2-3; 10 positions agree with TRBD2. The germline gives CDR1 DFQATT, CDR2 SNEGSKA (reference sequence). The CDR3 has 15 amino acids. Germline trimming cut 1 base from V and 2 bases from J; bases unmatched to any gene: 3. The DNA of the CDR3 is TGCAGTGCTAGAGGGACTAGCGGTTACACAGATACGCAGTATTTT. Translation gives CSARGTSGYTDTQYF.